This TCR beta chain came from a study of regulatory T cells in long-lasting Graves disease. The authors built TCR beta libraries using iRepertoire HTBI primers and Arm-PCR of CDR3 regions. TCRdb redid the calling of the multiplex PCR reads with MiXCR, one entry per CDR3 protein. The table lists roughly 510,000 distinct CDR3 sequences, 15% to 20% of them singletons. CDR3 size: 13 residues. With V trimmed by 7 bases and J by 5 bases, 6 bases remained unmatched. The germline V gene has CDR1 SNHLY and CDR2 FYNNEI. This clonotype has ten or more counts. Its specificity is not known. Notes on the study in general: Segments TRBV28, TRBJ1-2 and TRBJ2-5 showed preferential usage in persistent disease.

The time point: newly diagnosed GD, antithyroid drugs for less than 3 months. Making the TCR library involved RNA that had been extracted from PBMCs. These same records also appear under a second study, on T cells in Graves' hyperthyroidism and ophthalmopathy.

Sequencing used peripheral blood mononuclear cells (PBMCs), obtained at new diagnosis, from a patient treated with antithyroid drugs. This sequence originates from a man between 18 and 35 years old with Graves disease. This chain links TRBV2 with TRBJ1-1, with 8 bases fitting TRBD1. The CDR3, as DNA: TGTGCCAGCACCGGACAGGGTCGAACTGAAGCTTTCTTT. Protein sequence: CASTGQGRTEAFF.